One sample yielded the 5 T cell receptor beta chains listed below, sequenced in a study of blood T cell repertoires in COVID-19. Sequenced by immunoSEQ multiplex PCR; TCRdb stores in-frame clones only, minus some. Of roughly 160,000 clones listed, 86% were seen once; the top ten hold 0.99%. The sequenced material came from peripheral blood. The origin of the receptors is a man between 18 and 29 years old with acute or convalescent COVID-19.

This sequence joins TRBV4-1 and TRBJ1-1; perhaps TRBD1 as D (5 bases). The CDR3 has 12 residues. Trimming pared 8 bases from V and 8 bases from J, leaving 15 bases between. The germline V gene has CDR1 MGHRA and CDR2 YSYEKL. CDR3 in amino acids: CASRGVGGEAFF. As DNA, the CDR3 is TGCGCCAGCCGGGGGGTTGGGGGAGAAGCTTTCTTT.

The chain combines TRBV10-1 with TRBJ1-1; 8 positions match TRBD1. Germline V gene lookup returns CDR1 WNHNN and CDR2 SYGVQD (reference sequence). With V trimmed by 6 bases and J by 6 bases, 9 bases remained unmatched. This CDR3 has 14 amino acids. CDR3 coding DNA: TGCGCCAGCAGAGCCGGACAGGGCAAAGCTGAAGCTTTCTTT. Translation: CASRAGQGKAEAFF.

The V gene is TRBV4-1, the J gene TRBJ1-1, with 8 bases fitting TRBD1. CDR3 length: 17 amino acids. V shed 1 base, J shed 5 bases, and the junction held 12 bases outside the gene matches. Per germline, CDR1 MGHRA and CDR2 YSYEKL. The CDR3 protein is CASSQVAAGGFVTEAFF. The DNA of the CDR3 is TGCGCCAGCAGCCAAGTAGCGGCAGGGGGCTTCGTGACTGAAGCTTTCTTT.

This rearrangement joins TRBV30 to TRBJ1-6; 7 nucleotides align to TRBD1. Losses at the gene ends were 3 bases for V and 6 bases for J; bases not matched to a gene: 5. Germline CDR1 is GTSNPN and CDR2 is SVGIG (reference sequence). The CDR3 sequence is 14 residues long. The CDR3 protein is CAWSPTGSNSPLHF. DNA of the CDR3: TGTGCCTGGAGCCCGACAGGGAGTAATTCACCCCTCCACTTT.

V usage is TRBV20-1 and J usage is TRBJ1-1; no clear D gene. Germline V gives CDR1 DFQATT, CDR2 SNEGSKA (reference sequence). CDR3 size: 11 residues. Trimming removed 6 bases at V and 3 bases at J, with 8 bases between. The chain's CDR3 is CSATEYTEAFF. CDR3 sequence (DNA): TGCAGTGCCACAGAGTACACTGAAGCTTTCTTT.